This T cell receptor (beta chain) was retrieved from a study of blood T cell repertoires in COVID-19. Profiled with immunoSEQ multiplex PCR; TCRdb holds only in-frame clones, not every one. The data show more than 200,000 clones, under 90% seen once. This CDR3 is 14 amino acids long. The ends were cut back, 3 bases at V and 0 bases at J, with 6 bases in the middle. Germline V lookup: CDR1 SGHKS, CDR2 YYEKEE (reference sequence). This TCR was recovered from a woman aged 80 or over with COVID-19, enrolled during active disease. The sequenced material came from peripheral blood. The chain combines TRBV5-5 with TRBJ1-4; maybe TRBD1 (6 bases). CDR3 amino acids: CASSWTATNEKLFF. The CDR3 DNA reads as TGTGCCAGCAGCTGGACAGCAACTAATGAAAAACTGTTTTTT.